Listed here are 5 T cell receptor beta chains from one sample, sequenced in a study of blood T cell repertoires in COVID-19. Produced via immunoSEQ multiplex PCR; TCRdb's table is partial and in-frame only. The profile shows 200,000 to 250,000 clones, about 83% of them singletons. The sample was PBMCs or T cells enriched from blood (not recorded which). The receptors derive from a woman aged 50 to 65 who had been exposed to COVID-19.

The chain has TRBV5-5 and TRBJ2-5; D gene uncertain. Per germline, CDR1 SGHKS and CDR2 YYEKEE (reference sequence). The CDR3 has 14 residues. The V gene lost 0 bases and the J gene lost 6 bases, with 12 bases spanning the gap. For the CDR3, the DNA is TGTGCCAGCAGCTTGGCTCCGCTAGGTCAGACCCAGTACTTC. Translating gives CASSLAPLGQTQYF.

The chain is built from TRBV5-1 and TRBJ1-1; unclear D gene. V shed 0 bases and J shed 4 bases, with 7 bases lying between them. Germline V gene lookup returns CDR1 SGHRS and CDR2 YFSETQ. The CDR3 totals 13 residues. The CDR3 nucleotides are TGCGCCAGCAGCTTGGTTCAACTCACTGAAGCTTTCTTT. It is translated as CASSLVQLTEAFF.

The chain uses TRBV4-1 and TRBJ1-1; D gene ambiguous. Germline V gives CDR1 MGHRA, CDR2 YSYEKL. Trimming shortened V by 1 base and J by 8 bases, and 11 bases separated the two germline ends. The CDR3 is 13 residues long. The CDR3 nucleotides are TGCGCCAGCAGCCAAGTCATGAGGGAAGAAGCTTTCTTT. The encoded protein is CASSQVMREEAFF.

The V call is TRBV11-2, the J call TRBJ2-1, with unresolved D. The CDR3 is 16 amino acids. Trimming pared 0 bases from V and 4 bases from J, leaving 13 bases between. Germline lookup yields CDR1 SGHAT and CDR2 FQNNGV. The DNA of the CDR3 is TGTGCCAGCAGCTTAGAGTCAACTGTTTTTTACAATGAGCAGTTCTTC. It codes for CASSLESTVFYNEQFF.

This sequence joins TRBV10-3 and TRBJ1-1, with D uncertain. Trimming stripped 7 bases from V and 5 bases from J, with 14 bases between. CDR3 length: 13 amino acids. Germline assignment: CDR1 ENHRY and CDR2 SYGVKD. For the CDR3, the DNA is TGTGCCATCATGGAGGGTAAAGGGACTGAAGCTTTCTTT. Translating gives CAIMEGKGTEAFF.